Listed below are T cell receptor beta chains from one sample, sequenced in a study of cytomegalovirus exposure and HLA in healthy donors. Libraries were prepared by immunoSEQ multiplex PCR; TCRdb keeps only in-frame clonotypes and omits some of them. Among some 100,000 clones, approximately 82% were seen once, and the ten largest hold roughly 1.2%. Sequencing was carried out using PBMCs. These TCRs come from a young woman in good health and CMV-seronegative. CDR3s include the opening cysteine and the closing phenylalanine or tryptophan. D genes are given only for firm matches. Some rows have no size entry. The others give once, few or many, or a class for an expanded clone.

v_call	d_call	clone_size	j_call	cdr3_nt	cdr3_aa
TRBV6-5	NA	NA	TRBJ1-1	TGTGCCAGCAGGGAGGGACGGCTAAGGACTGAAGCTTTCTTT	CASREGRLRTEAFF
TRBV4-1	NA	NA	TRBJ1-4	TGCGCCAGCAGCCCGGGACTTTATTATGAAAAACTGTTTTTT	CASSPGLYYEKLFF
TRBV7-8	NA	NA	TRBJ1-3	TGTGCCAGCAGCTTAGGGCGGGACCCTCGTACTGGAAACACCATATATTTT	CASSLGRDPRTGNTIYF
TRBV4-1	NA	NA	TRBJ2-1	TGCGCCAGCAGCCATGTCAACAATGAGCAGTTCTTC	CASSHVNNEQFF
TRBV28	NA	NA	TRBJ2-7	TGTGCCAGCAGTTTCTCCCCCAGGGCGTCCGAGCAGTACTTC	CASSFSPRASEQYF
TRBV5-1	NA	NA	TRBJ1-2	TGCGCCAGCAGCTTGGGGGCAGGGCGGAATGGCTACACCTTC	CASSLGAGRNGYTF
TRBV7-7	TRBD2	NA	TRBJ2-5	TGTGCTAGCAGCTTGGAACGGGAGGGCTGGGAGACCCAGTACTTC	CASSLEREGWETQYF
TRBV9	TRBD2	NA	TRBJ2-7	TGTGCCAGCAGCGCCGGCATGGTTGCGGGGGGCTCCTACGAGCAGTACTTC	CASSAGMVAGGSYEQYF
TRBV4-3	NA	NA	TRBJ2-7	TGCGCCAGCAGCCAAGGCAGATCCTACGAGCAGTACTTC	CASSQGRSYEQYF
TRBV7-9	TRBD2	NA	TRBJ2-3	TGTGCCAGCAGCCCGGGGACTAGCGGGAGGAGGTATACGCAGTATTTT	CASSPGTSGRRYTQYF
TRBV5-4	NA	NA	TRBJ1-4	TGTGCCAGCAGCAACACCGGGAGATCAACTAATGAAAAACTGTTTTTT	CASSNTGRSTNEKLFF
TRBV6-4	TRBD2	few	TRBJ2-3	TGTGCCAGCAGTGGCCCGACAGACACCGGGACTAGGTCACCAGATACGCAGTATTTT	CASSGPTDTGTRSPDTQYF
TRBV9	TRBD2	NA	TRBJ2-7	TGTGCCAGCAGCCCGGGACTAGCGGGGGCGGCCTACGAGCAGTACTTC	CASSPGLAGAAYEQYF
TRBV11-2	NA	NA	TRBJ2-1	TGTGCCAGCAGCTCCTCAGTGGGGAGCTCCTACAATGAGCAGTTCTTC	CASSSSVGSSYNEQFF
TRBV13	NA	NA	TRBJ2-7	TGTGCCAGCAGTCTACTAACCACGTTGCGTCCCTACGAGCAGTACTTC	CASSLLTTLRPYEQYF
TRBV7-2	NA	NA	TRBJ2-1	TGTGCCAGCAGCTTAGCCCCTCGGGTGGGGACAAATGAGCAGTTCTTC	CASSLAPRVGTNEQFF
TRBV28	TRBD1	NA	TRBJ2-7	TGTGCCAGCCGGACAGGAGCCTACGAGCAGTACTTC	CASRTGAYEQYF
TRBV7-3	TRBD1	NA	TRBJ1-2	TGTGCCAGCAGCTCAGGGGGCGATCATGGCTACACCTTC	CASSSGGDHGYTF
TRBV30	NA	NA	TRBJ2-1	TGTGCCTGGAGCAGGGACTCGTACAATGAGCAGTTCTTC	CAWSRDSYNEQFF
TRBV5-1	NA	NA	TRBJ1-6	TGCGCCAGCAGCTTAGCCGGTAGCTCCTATAATTCACCCCTCCACTTT	CASSLAGSSYNSPLHF
TRBV28	TRBD2	NA	TRBJ2-1	TGTGCCAGCAGTTCTGGGGCGGCTAGCGGGAGGGCCAATGAGCAGTTCTTC	CASSSGAASGRANEQFF
TRBV27	TRBD2	NA	TRBJ2-2	TGTGCCAGCAGTCGCACCGCTAGCGGGGGGGCCACCGGGGAGCTGTTTTTT	CASSRTASGGATGELFF
TRBV18	NA	NA	TRBJ2-5	TGTGCCAGCTCACGGTCGACAGAAGGGGAGACCCAGTACTTC	CASSRSTEGETQYF
TRBV11-3	TRBD1	once	TRBJ2-5	TGTGCCAGCAGCCCCGGACAGGCTGCCGAAGAGACCCAGTACTTC	CASSPGQAAEETQYF
TRBV19	NA	NA	TRBJ2-7	TGTGCCAGTAGTATCGACAGAGACTACGAGCAGTACTTC	CASSIDRDYEQYF
TRBV6-4	TRBD2	few	TRBJ2-2	TGTGCCAGCAGTCTGAGCGGGGGAGACACCGGGGAGCTGTTTTTT	CASSLSGGDTGELFF
TRBV18	TRBD2	NA	TRBJ2-7	TGTGCCAGCTCACCGGCACTAGCGGTTAGCTCCTACGAGCAGTACTTC	CASSPALAVSSYEQYF
TRBV5-4	TRBD1	few	TRBJ1-2	TGTGCCAGCACCTCACCGGGACAGGTTCCTTACGACTATGGCTACACCTTC	CASTSPGQVPYDYGYTF
TRBV9	NA	NA	TRBJ1-2	TGTGCCAGCAGCGAGGGGCAGGGCTATGGCTACACCTTC	CASSEGQGYGYTF
TRBV5-3	NA	NA	TRBJ2-7	TGTGCCAGAAGCTTGTCAGCCCAGGGGAATAGGAGGTACGAGCAGTACTTC	CARSLSAQGNRRYEQYF
TRBV7-8	TRBD2	NA	TRBJ2-4	TGTGCCAGCAGCTTAGGGCTAGCGGGGGTAGCCAAAAACATTCAGTACTTC	CASSLGLAGVAKNIQYF
TRBV11-2	NA	NA	TRBJ2-7	TGTGCCAGCAGCACATCGGGGACTTACAACTACGAGCAGTACTTC	CASSTSGTYNYEQYF
TRBV7-6	NA	NA	TRBJ2-1	TGTGCCAGCAGCTTAGCGGGGGGGCCCCCGAATGAGCAGTTCTTC	CASSLAGGPPNEQFF
TRBV5-4	NA	NA	TRBJ2-5	TGTGCCAGCAGCTTGTTCATGACACAAGAGACCCAGTACTTC	CASSLFMTQETQYF
TRBV27	NA	NA	TRBJ2-7	TGTGCCAGCAGTACTTATACCGGGAGCTCCTACGAGCAGTACTTC	CASSTYTGSSYEQYF
TRBV5-1	TRBD2	NA	TRBJ2-7	TGCGCCAGCAGCCCGGTGGGACTAGCGGCTTCCTACGAGCAGTACTTC	CASSPVGLAASYEQYF
TRBV11-2	TRBD1	few	TRBJ2-5	TGTGCCAGCAGCTCCGGGACAGAAGAGACCCAGTACTTC	CASSSGTEETQYF